One and the same sample provided the 14 T cell receptor beta chains below, sequenced in a study of vaccination effects on CD4 cells after COVID-19. Their cognate antigens are unknown. Some clones are missing from TCRdb's copy, which holds only in-frame ones; the method was immunoSEQ multiplex PCR. The sample consists of 25,000 to 35,000 clones, roughly 80% of them appearing once. Antigen-specific CD4+ T cells were expanded with viral peptide pools in the ViraFEST assay before sequencing. Investigators separated out CD4+ T cells once approximately 10 days of culture had passed. The cohort was immunized with two doses of either the BNT162b2 or mRNA-1273 vaccine. The sample here was CD4+ T cells from PBMCs cultured with HCoV-229E spike peptides, taken after COVID-19 vaccination. The receptors here all came from a human donor who received a COVID-19 vaccine.

CDR3 sequence reads: CAARSAGSAEKLFF. Here the CDR3 DNA reads TGCGCCGCCCGGTCGGCAGGGTCTGCTGAAAAACTGTTTTTT. The chain recombines TRBV5-1 with TRBJ1-4; maybe TRBD1 (5 bases). This CDR3 is 14 amino acids long. CDR1 SGHRS and CDR2 YFSETQ come from the germline V gene. The V and J ends lost 10 bases and 7 bases respectively, with 20 bases between them.

The rearrangement joins TRBV7-7 to TRBJ1-4; 10 positions agree with TRBD1. V gave up 6 bases and J gave up 0 bases; unmatched junction bases: 4. CDR1 and CDR2 from the germline V gene are SSHAT and FNYEAQ (reference sequence). This CDR3 has 16 residues. The CDR3 is CASRGTGVATNEKLFF. Written as DNA, the CDR3 is TGTGCCAGCAGGGGGACAGGGGTGGCAACTAATGAAAAACTGTTTTTT.

CDR3 bases: TGCGCCAGCGGAAGGACTCGACGGGAGACCCAGTACTTC. This codes for CASGRTRRETQYF. The V and J genes are TRBV5-1 and TRBJ2-5; D may be TRBD2 (5 bases). V was clipped by 7 bases and J by 5 bases, with 15 bases between them. This CDR3 region has 13 residues. In germline, CDR1 is SGHRS, CDR2 YFSETQ.

V gene TRBV2 combines with J gene TRBJ1-3, with 12 bases lining up with TRBD1. Germline V gene data show CDR1 as SNHLY and CDR2 as FYNNEI. J gave up 0 bases and V 7 bases, and 7 bases lay outside the gene matches. CDR3 length: 17 amino acids. CDR3 residues: CASIPGQGANSGNTIYF. CDR3 bases: TGTGCCAGCATTCCGGGACAGGGGGCCAACTCTGGAAACACCATATATTTT.

The rearrangement joins TRBV7-9 to TRBJ1-2, with 7 bases fitting TRBD1. V lost 5 bases and J lost 3; bases outside the gene matches: 3. From germline, CDR1 is SEHNR and CDR2 FQNEAQ (reference sequence). The CDR3 loop spans 13 amino acids. The CDR3 is CASSRDSYYGYTF. CDR3 bases: TGTGCCAGCAGCAGGGACAGCTACTATGGCTACACCTTC.

The chain employs TRBV5-1 and TRBJ2-4; TRBD2 is a possible D gene (5 bases). V lost 3 bases, J lost 8 bases, and 12 bases lay in between. The CDR3 covers 13 residues. From germline, CDR1 is SGHRS and CDR2 YFSETQ. DNA for the CDR3: TGCGCCAGCAGCTCCCCGGGGTTGGACATTCAGTACTTC. Translating it yields CASSSPGLDIQYF.

The chain carries TRBV30 and TRBJ1-2; tentatively, D is TRBD1 (6 bases). The CDR3 runs to 15 residues. Trimming removed 0 bases at V and 5 bases at J, with 16 bases between. CDR1 and CDR2 (germline): GTSNPN, SVGIG (reference sequence). CDR3 nucleotides: TGTGCCTGGAGTGTAACCGGGGGGAGGGGGTATGGCTACACCTTC. This gives the protein CAWSVTGGRGYGYTF.

The chain combines TRBV27 with TRBJ2-3, with D perhaps TRBD1 (6 bases). V was shortened by 6 bases and J by 3 bases, with 13 bases between the two germline ends. The CDR3 loop spans 14 amino acids. CDR1 is MNHEY, CDR2 SMNVEV, per germline (reference sequence). Written as DNA, the CDR3 is TGTGCCAGCAGACCTCAGGGGTGGACAGATACGCAGTATTTT. Translation gives CASRPQGWTDTQYF.

The V call is TRBV7-9, the J call TRBJ1-6; a possible D gene is TRBD1 (6 bases). V was trimmed by 1 base and J by 6 bases, leaving 13 bases between them. CDR3 length equals 16 residues. Germline CDR1 is SEHNR and CDR2 is FQNEAQ (reference sequence). The CDR3 spells CASSLVGAQGNSPLHF. CDR3 DNA sequence: TGTGCCAGCAGCTTAGTGGGGGCCCAGGGTAATTCACCCCTCCACTTT.

In this sample, this clone turned up a few times. This chain connects TRBV10-1 to TRBJ2-1; D possibly corresponds to TRBD2 (6 bases). In germline, CDR1 is WNHNN, CDR2 SYGVQD (reference sequence). The CDR3 extends over 14 amino acids. V lost 4 bases, J lost 7 bases, and 14 bases lay in between. The CDR3 region is CASSGTAGWNEQFF. The CDR3 region has the DNA TGCGCCAGCAGTGGAACCGCGGGGTGGAATGAGCAGTTCTTC.

This sequence joins TRBV19 and TRBJ2-7; tentative D call: TRBD2 (5 bases). The CDR3 is 15 amino acids. V gave up 6 bases and J gave up 3 bases, with 18 bases separating them. Germline loops: CDR1 LNHDA, CDR2 SQIVND (reference sequence). CDR3 loop: CASRISHGVIYEQYF. CDR3 coding DNA: TGTGCCAGTAGGATTTCGCACGGGGTGATCTACGAGCAGTACTTC.

Turning to this clone: Different DNA sequences within this sample yield the same CDR3. The chain recombines TRBV2 with TRBJ1-1, with 8 bases that match TRBD1. This CDR3 is 14 amino acids long. With 4 bases clipped from V and 1 base from J, the junction kept 2 bases outside the gene matches. Germline CDR1 reads SNHLY; CDR2 reads FYNNEI. As DNA, the CDR3 is TGTGCCAGCAGTGGACAGGGGCCGAACACTGAAGCTTTCTTT. Protein sequence: CASSGQGPNTEAFF.

The chain has TRBV4-2 and TRBJ1-2; possibly TRBD1 for D (6 bases). Per the germline V gene, CDR1 is LGHNA and CDR2 is YNFKEQ. The CDR3 runs to 16 residues. The V end was cut by 0 bases, the J end by 8 bases, with 19 bases between. For the CDR3, the DNA is TGTGCCAGCAGCCAAGAGGGTACAAGGGGGGCGGCGGGCTACACCTTC. Translation gives CASSQEGTRGAAGYTF.

The chain has TRBV2 and TRBJ1-3, with TRBD1 identical over 9 bases. V was clipped by 1 base and J by 2 bases; unmatched bases: 3. This CDR3 contains 16 residues. Germline V CDR1 and CDR2: SNHLY, FYNNEI. The CDR3 reads CASSEVGTGTGNTIYF. The CDR3 DNA follows: TGTGCCAGCAGTGAAGTCGGGACAGGGACTGGAAACACCATATATTTT.